Presented here are 5 T cell receptor beta chains from one specimen sequenced in a study of T cell changes during pregnancy in multiple sclerosis. The data were produced by immunoSEQ multiplex PCR, yet TCRdb's version contains in-frame clones alone and is incomplete. Seen here are 35,000 to 45,000 clones, roughly 88% observed once, and the top ten hold roughly 4.5%. Sequenced material: peripheral blood, taken in the second trimester of pregnancy. The source of these receptors is a female donor in good health, enrolled as a control in a pregnancy study.

The chain combines TRBV11-2 with TRBJ1-1, with a tentative D call TRBD1 (6 bases). V was trimmed by 3 bases and J by 6 bases, leaving 14 bases between them. The CDR3 runs 14 residues. Germline-derived CDR1 and CDR2 are SGHAT and FQNNGV. For the CDR3, the DNA is TGTGCCAGCAGCTTGAAGAGACAGGCCCCTGAAGCTTTCTTT. Its translation: CASSLKRQAPEAFF. The full variable domain, its missing parts supplied by reference TRBV11-2 and TRBJ1-1, is EAGVAQSPRYKIIEKRQSVAFWCNPISGHATLYWYQQILGQGPKLLIQFQNNGVVDDSQLPKDRFSAERLKGVDSTLKIQPAKLEDSAVYLCASSLKRQAPEAFFGQGTRLTVV.

The chain uses TRBV5-1 and TRBJ1-3; D is uncertain. The ends were cut back, 0 bases at V and 2 bases at J, with 9 bases in the middle. The CDR3 is 15 residues long. In germline, CDR1 is SGHRS, CDR2 YFSETQ. The CDR3 region has the DNA TGCGCCAGCAGCTTGGCAGGCAACGCTGGAAACACCATATATTTT. Translated, it gives CASSLAGNAGNTIYF.

The chain joins TRBV11-1 to TRBJ2-4, with TRBD1 identical over 8 bases. CDR3 length: 17 amino acids. Germline V CDR1 and CDR2: SGHAT, FQDESV (reference sequence). Trimming cost V 3 bases and J 0 bases; bases outside gene matches: 7. The CDR3 DNA follows: TGTGCCAGCAGCTTCGATTCGCAGGGGGCAGCCAAAAACATTCAGTACTTC. This encodes CASSFDSQGAAKNIQYF.

The chain has TRBV5-1 and TRBJ1-2; 8 bases fit TRBD1. Germline V lookup: CDR1 SGHRS, CDR2 YFSETQ. The CDR3 extends over 13 amino acids. The junction had 8 bases not matched to a gene; V was cut back by 5 bases and J by 8 bases. CDR3 sequence (DNA): TGCGCCAGCAGTAAGACAGGGGAAGACGGCTACACCTTC. It encodes CASSKTGEDGYTF.

The chain couples TRBV6-5 to TRBJ1-2; D is unresolved. The germline V and J ends were trimmed by 0 bases and 0 bases, with 11 bases remaining between them. Germline V gene lookup returns CDR1 MNHEY and CDR2 SVGAGI. This CDR3 spans 16 amino acids. CDR3 DNA sequence: TGTGCCAGCAGTTACTCGATCGACCTAGCTAACTATGGCTACACCTTC. Residues: CASSYSIDLANYGYTF.